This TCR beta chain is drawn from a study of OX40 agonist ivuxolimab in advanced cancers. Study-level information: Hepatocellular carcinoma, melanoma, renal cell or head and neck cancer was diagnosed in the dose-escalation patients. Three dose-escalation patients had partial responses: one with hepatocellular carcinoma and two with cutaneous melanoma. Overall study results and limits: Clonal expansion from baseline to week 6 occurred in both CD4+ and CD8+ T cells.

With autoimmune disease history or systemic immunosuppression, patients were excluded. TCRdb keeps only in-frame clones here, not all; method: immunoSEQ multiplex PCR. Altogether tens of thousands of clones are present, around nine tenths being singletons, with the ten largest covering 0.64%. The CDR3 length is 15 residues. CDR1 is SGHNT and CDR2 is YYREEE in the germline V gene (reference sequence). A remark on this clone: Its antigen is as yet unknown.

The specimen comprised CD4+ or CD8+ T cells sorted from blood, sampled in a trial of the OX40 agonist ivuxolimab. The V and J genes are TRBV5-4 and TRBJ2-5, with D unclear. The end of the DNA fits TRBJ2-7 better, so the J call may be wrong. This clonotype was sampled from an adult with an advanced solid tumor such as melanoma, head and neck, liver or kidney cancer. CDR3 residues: CASSLWGGSSYEQYF. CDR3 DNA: TGTGCCAGCAGCTTGTGGGGTGGCAGCTCCTACGAGCAGTACTTC.